These 5 T cell receptor beta chains originate from one sample sequenced in a study of T cells in Graves' hyperthyroidism and ophthalmopathy. Regions amplified from RNA transcripts were the TCR beta CDR3 regions. HTBI primers were the set used in a first-round RT-PCR of the TCR CDR3. TCRdb reprocessed the multiplex PCR reads via MiXCR and lists one record per CDR3 protein. The sample lists under 350,000 distinct CDR3 sequences; around a sixth were seen once. Sequences were obtained from blood. Receptors were obtained from a woman between 50 and 59 years old with Graves' hyperthyroidism.

The chain links TRBV14 to TRBJ1-4; D unresolved. The CDR3 has 14 amino acids. Trimming removed 3 bases at V and 7 bases at J, with 12 bases between. Germline lookup yields CDR1 SGHDN and CDR2 FVKESK. CDR3: CASSQTRTGEKLFF. In DNA, the CDR3 is TGTGCCAGCAGCCAGACGAGGACTGGTGAAAAACTGTTTTTT.

This chain joins TRBV3-1 and TRBJ1-1; D is possibly TRBD1 (5 bases). Trimming left V 2 bases short and J 6 bases short, with 19 bases between. CDR3 length: 16 amino acids. From germline, CDR1 is LGHDT and CDR2 YNNKEL (reference sequence). The CDR3 region has the DNA TGTGCCAGCAGCCAATCCTTCGTGGGGGGAAAGGCTGAAGCTTTCTTT. This encodes CASSQSFVGGKAEAFF.

The J gene is TRBJ2-7, the V gene TRBV5-1; 13 nucleotides match TRBD2. After removal of 5 bases from V and 4 bases from J, the junction contained 3 bases not matched to a gene. Per the germline V gene, CDR1 is SGHRS and CDR2 is YFSETQ. CDR3 size: 14 residues. The CDR3 coding sequence is TGCGCCAGCAGTCCGACTAGCGGGGGGTACGAGCAGTACTTC. Protein sequence: CASSPTSGGYEQYF.

This chain links TRBV20-1 with TRBJ2-7, with D possibly matching TRBD2 (5 bases). The CDR3 loop spans 14 amino acids. V shed 3 bases and J shed 6 bases, with 18 bases lying between them. Germline V gene data show CDR1 as DFQATT and CDR2 as SNEGSKA (reference sequence). CDR3 in DNA: TGCAGTGCTAGTATAGCAGGCCTAGCTGCCGAGCAGTACTTC. This codes for CSASIAGLAAEQYF.

This clonotype was observed many times. DNA for the CDR3: TGTGCCAGCAGTCCAAACCGACTAGCGGGAGGACCCAATGAGCAGTTCTTC. Encoded protein: CASSPNRLAGGPNEQFF. The rearrangement links TRBV27 to TRBJ2-1; 13 bases match TRBD2. V trimming: 5 bases; J trimming: 6 bases; junction bases outside the gene matches: 10. The germline V gene encodes CDR1 MNHEY and CDR2 SMNVEV (reference sequence). The CDR3 runs 17 residues.